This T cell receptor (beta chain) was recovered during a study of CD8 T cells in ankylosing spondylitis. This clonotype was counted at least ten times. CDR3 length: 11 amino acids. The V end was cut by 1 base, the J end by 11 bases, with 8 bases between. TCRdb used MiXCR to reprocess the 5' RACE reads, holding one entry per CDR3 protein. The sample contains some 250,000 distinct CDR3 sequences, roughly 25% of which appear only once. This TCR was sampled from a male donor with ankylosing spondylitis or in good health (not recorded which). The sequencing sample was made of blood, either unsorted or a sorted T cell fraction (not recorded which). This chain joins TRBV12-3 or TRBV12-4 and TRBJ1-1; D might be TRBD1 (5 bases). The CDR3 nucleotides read TGTGCCAGCAGTTTAGGGGGGGGGGCTTTCTTT. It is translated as CASSLGGGAFF.